The present T cell receptor beta chain was sequenced within a study of cytomegalovirus exposure and HLA in healthy donors. Study information: An analysis done earlier identified 100 million to 140 million unique TCR beta sequences from about 179 million T cells. From HLA-typed donors, an early data release held about 85 million unique TCRs. General study results and limits: Analyses of presence/absence relied on an assumption of roughly uniform sequencing depth across donors.

As to this clone: Its antigen is unknown.

Amplification used 60 Vbeta primers and 13 Jbeta primers. Sequencing used immunoSEQ multiplex PCR; TCRdb keeps in-frame clones, though not all of them. The listing records about 190,000 clones. The CDR3 totals 18 residues. Per the germline V gene, CDR1 is MGHRA and CDR2 is YSYEKL. V was pared by 0 bases and J by 3 bases, with 8 bases of the junction left unmatched. The sequenced sample was PBMCs. The TCR comes from a woman under 40 in good health and CMV-seropositive. J is TRBJ2-1 and V is TRBV4-1, with 10 bases aligning to TRBD2. DNA for the CDR3: TGCGCCAGCAGCCAAGACAAGGGTAGCGGGAGGATCTACAATGAGCAGTTCTTC. Amino acid sequence: CASSQDKGSGRIYNEQFF.